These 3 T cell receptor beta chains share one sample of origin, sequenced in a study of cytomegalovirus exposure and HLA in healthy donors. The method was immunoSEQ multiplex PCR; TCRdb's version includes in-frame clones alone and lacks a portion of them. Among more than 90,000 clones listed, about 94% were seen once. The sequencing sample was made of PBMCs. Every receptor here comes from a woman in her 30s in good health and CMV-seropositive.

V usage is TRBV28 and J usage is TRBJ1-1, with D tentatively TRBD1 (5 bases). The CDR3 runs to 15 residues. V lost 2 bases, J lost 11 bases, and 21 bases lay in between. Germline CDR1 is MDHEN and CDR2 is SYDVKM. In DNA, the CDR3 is TGTGCCAGCAGTTTAATCAGTCTGCAGGGTACATACGCTTTCTTT. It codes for CASSLISLQGTYAFF.

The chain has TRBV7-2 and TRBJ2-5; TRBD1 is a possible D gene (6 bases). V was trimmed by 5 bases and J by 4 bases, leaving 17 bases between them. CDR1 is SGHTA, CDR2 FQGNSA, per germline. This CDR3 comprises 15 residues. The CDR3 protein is CASSTTAGRGETQYF. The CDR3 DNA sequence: TGTGCCAGCAGCACCACGGCGGGCAGGGGAGAGACCCAGTACTTC.

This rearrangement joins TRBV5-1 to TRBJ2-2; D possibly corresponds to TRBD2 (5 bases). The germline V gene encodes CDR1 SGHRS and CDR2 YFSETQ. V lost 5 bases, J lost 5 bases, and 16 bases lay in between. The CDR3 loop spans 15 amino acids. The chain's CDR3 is CASRQIGRGTGELFF. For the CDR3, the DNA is TGCGCCAGCAGACAAATAGGGAGAGGAACCGGGGAGCTGTTTTTT. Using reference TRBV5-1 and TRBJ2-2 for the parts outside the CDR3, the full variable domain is KAGVTQTPRYLIKTRGQQVTLSCSPISGHRSVSWYQQTPGQGLQFLFEYFSETQRNKGNFPGRFSGRQFSNSRSEMNVSTLELGDSALYLCASRQIGRGTGELFFGEGSRLTVL.